The T cell receptor beta chain under discussion was sequenced for a study of blood T cells in healthy people across ages. V lost 5 bases and J 3 bases, leaving 8 bases between the germline ends. In germline, CDR1 is SGDLS, CDR2 YYNGEE. There are 12 residues in the CDR3. A second PCR of 7 to 11 cycles used a sample-barcoded 5' primer and a J-beta primer mix. TCRdb ran MiXCR on the 5' RACE reads and lists one entry per CDR3 protein. This sample has 1.5 million to 2 million distinct CDR3 sequences; roughly two fifths occur once, and the top ten carry roughly 23%. This clonotype was counted a few times. The chain links TRBV9 to TRBJ1-2; D not certain. This receptor was obtained from a human donor in good health. The sample comprised blood. In DNA, the CDR3 is TGTGCCAGCAGAAACGGGGACTATGGCTACACCTTC. Its protein is CASRNGDYGYTF.